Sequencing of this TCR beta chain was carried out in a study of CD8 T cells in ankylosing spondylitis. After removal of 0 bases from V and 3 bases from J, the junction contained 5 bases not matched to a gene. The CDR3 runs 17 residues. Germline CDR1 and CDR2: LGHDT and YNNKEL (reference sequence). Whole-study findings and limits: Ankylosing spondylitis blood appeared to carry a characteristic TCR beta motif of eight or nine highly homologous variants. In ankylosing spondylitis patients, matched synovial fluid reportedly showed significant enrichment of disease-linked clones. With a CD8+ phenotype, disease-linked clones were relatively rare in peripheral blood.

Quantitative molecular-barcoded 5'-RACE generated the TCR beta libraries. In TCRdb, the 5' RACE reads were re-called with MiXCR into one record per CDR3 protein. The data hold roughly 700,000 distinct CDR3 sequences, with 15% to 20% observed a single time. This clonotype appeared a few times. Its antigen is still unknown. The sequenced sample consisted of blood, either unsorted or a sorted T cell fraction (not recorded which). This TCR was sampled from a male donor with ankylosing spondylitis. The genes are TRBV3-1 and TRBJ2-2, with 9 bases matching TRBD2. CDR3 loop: CASSQEILAGDTGELFF. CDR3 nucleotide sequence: TGTGCCAGCAGCCAAGAAATACTAGCGGGCGACACCGGGGAGCTGTTTTTT.